This paragraph covers one TCR beta chain sequence. The entry originates in a study of blood T cell repertoires in COVID-19. Across the study: Samples taken during acute and convalescent COVID-19 were collected in the United States, Italy and Spain. Nucleic acid was either cDNA or gDNA, and it came from T cells, B-cell-depleted T cells, or PBMCs.

In the original analysis: Reference gene primer amplification yielded estimated nucleated cell counts. Clones were read by immunoSEQ multiplex PCR, and TCRdb kept only the in-frame ones, dropping some. That table supplies the V and J calls and clone size; D and trimming were determined from the DNA. The sample includes 97,000 or so clones, more than 90% of them seen just once. The sample taken for sequencing was peripheral blood. The TCR originated in a man between 18 and 29 years old with acute or convalescent COVID-19.

The CDR3 reads CASSDPGIGGGYTF. The CDR3 DNA reads as TGTGCCAGCAGTGACCCGGGAATCGGGGGTGGCTACACCTTC. This chain links TRBV2 with TRBJ1-2; possible D gene TRBD1, 5 bases. The germline gives CDR1 SNHLY, CDR2 FYNNEI. The CDR3 is 14 amino acids. V lost 3 bases and J 7 bases, leaving 15 bases between the germline ends.